Listed here are 32 T cell receptor beta chains from one sample, sequenced in a study of T cells in Graves' hyperthyroidism and ophthalmopathy. Amplification of TCR beta CDR3 regions was performed using RNA transcripts as template. First-round RT-PCR targeting the TCR CDR3 was performed with the HTBI primer set. TCRdb passed the multiplex PCR reads through MiXCR, listing each CDR3 protein once. The sample has about half a million distinct CDR3 sequences; around a fifth are singletons. Source material: blood. Receptor source: a woman in her seventies with Graves' ophthalmopathy.

This clonotype has more than one count but fewer than ten. This chain joins TRBV12-3 or TRBV12-4 and TRBJ2-2, with a tentative D call TRBD2 (7 bases). Trimming left V 6 bases short and J 1 base short, with 15 bases between. The CDR3 is 16 residues long. CDR3 DNA: TGTGCCAGCAGGGAAAGGGGGGGAAAGAACACCGGGGAGCTGTTTTTT. Residues: CASRERGGKNTGELFF.

This clonotype was seen a few times. The chain carries TRBV9 and TRBJ1-1; maybe TRBD1 (6 bases). Germline V lookup: CDR1 SGDLS, CDR2 YYNGEE. This CDR3 has 14 amino acids. Trimming pared 5 bases from V and 4 bases from J, leaving 15 bases between. CDR3: CASRCPQGTTEAFF. CDR3 in DNA: TGTGCCAGCAGATGCCCGCAGGGGACCACTGAAGCTTTCTTT.

This clonotype was observed at least ten times. The V and J genes are TRBV11-2 and TRBJ2-5; TRBD1 or TRBD2 may be the D gene (5 bases each). Trimming cost V 8 bases and J 3 bases, with 22 bases left between them. The CDR3 runs to 16 residues. Per germline, CDR1 SGHAT and CDR2 FQNNGV. The CDR3 region has the DNA TGTGCCAGCTCCTTAGGGGTAGCGAGAGGCGAAGAGACCCAGTACTTC. It translates to CASSLGVARGEETQYF.

The chain uses TRBV25-1 and TRBJ1-1, with D maybe TRBD1 (5 bases). The V and J ends lost 3 bases and 0 bases respectively, with 17 bases between them. CDR1 MGHDK and CDR2 SYGVNS come from the germline V gene. The CDR3 runs to 17 residues. In DNA, the CDR3 is TGTGCCAGCAGTGAGTATGGGTTTGGACATTTGAACACTGAAGCTTTCTTT. This translates into CASSEYGFGHLNTEAFF. Full variable domain (outside the CDR3, taken from reference TRBV25-1 and TRBJ1-1): EADIYQTPRYLVIGTGKKITLECSQTMGHDKMYWYQQDPGMELHLIHYSYGVNSTEKGDLSSESTVSRIRTEHFPLTLESARPSHTSQYLCASSEYGFGHLNTEAFFGQGTRLTVV.

This clonotype was seen only a few times. This rearrangement joins TRBV12-3 or TRBV12-4 to TRBJ2-1; TRBD2 aligns across 7 bases. After removal of 3 bases from V and 10 bases from J, the junction contained 3 bases not matched to a gene. This CDR3 has 12 amino acids. CDR3 sequence: CASSFSGTEQFF. CDR3 sequence (DNA): TGTGCCAGCAGTTTCAGCGGGACCGAGCAGTTCTTC.

A few counts support this clonotype. The J gene is TRBJ2-7, the V gene TRBV10-2, with TRBD1 matching 10 bases. The CDR3 is 14 residues long. Trimming took 6 bases from V and 3 from J; bases not matched to a gene: 5. CDR1 and CDR2 (germline): WSHSY, SAAADI. CDR3 nucleotide sequence: TGCGCCAGCAGGGACAGGGGGAAAGACTACGAGCAGTACTTC. It codes for CASRDRGKDYEQYF.

The rearrangement joins TRBV20-1 to TRBJ1-2; D is perhaps TRBD1 (6 bases). Trimming took 6 bases from V and 6 from J, leaving 17 bases between them. In germline, CDR1 is DFQATT, CDR2 SNEGSKA (reference sequence). The CDR3 length is 13 residues. The CDR3 here is CSAPRGTRDGYTF. DNA of the CDR3: TGCAGTGCCCCTAGGGGGACAAGGGATGGCTACACCTTC.

The J gene is TRBJ2-7, the V gene TRBV12-3 or TRBV12-4, with D possibly matching TRBD1 (5 bases). Trimming pared 2 bases from V and 2 bases from J, leaving 10 bases between. This CDR3 has 14 amino acids. The CDR3 here is CASSLWGSTYEQYF. CDR3 sequence (DNA): TGTGCCAGCAGTTTATGGGGCTCCACCTACGAGCAGTACTTC.

The chain's CDR3 is CASGLSRDRAPEETQYF. CDR3 bases: TGTGCTAGTGGTTTGTCTCGGGACAGGGCTCCGGAAGAGACCCAGTACTTC. The chain carries TRBV12-5 and TRBJ2-5; the match to TRBD1 covers 9 bases. CDR1 and CDR2 from the germline V gene are LGHNT and FRNRAP. Trimming removed 2 bases from V and 3 bases from J; junction bases left unmatched: 10. The CDR3 extends over 17 amino acids.

The V and J genes are TRBV6-1 and TRBJ1-6, with 8 bases aligning to TRBD1. J was trimmed by 10 bases and V by 2 bases; bases with no gene match: 16. There are 18 residues in the CDR3. The germline CDR1 and CDR2 sequences are MNHNS and SASEGT. The DNA for the CDR3 is TGTGCCAGCAGTGAACCCCATCCCAGGGCAGGGGGCGGATCACCCCTCCACTTT. It is translated as CASSEPHPRAGGGSPLHF.

This clonotype was counted ten times or more. The rearrangement uses TRBV28 and TRBJ2-3, with 10 bases fitting TRBD2. Germline-derived CDR1 and CDR2 are MDHEN and SYDVKM. The CDR3 runs 16 residues. The V and J ends lost 4 bases and 4 bases, in that order; junction bases with no gene match: 8. Written as DNA, the CDR3 is TGTGCCAGCAGTTCACCAGCGGGAGGGATCCCAGATACGCAGTATTTT. The encoded protein is CASSSPAGGIPDTQYF. Using reference TRBV28 and TRBJ2-3 for the parts outside the CDR3, the full variable domain is DVKVTQSSRYLVKRTGEKVFLECVQDMDHENMFWYRQDPGLGLRLIYFSYDVKMKEKGDIPEGYSVSREKKERFSLILESASTNQTSMYLCASSSPAGGIPDTQYFGPGTRLTVL.

The chain combines TRBV3-1 with TRBJ1-4; weak D call: TRBD1 (5 bases). The CDR3 is made up of 17 amino acids. Germline V CDR1 and CDR2: LGHDT, YNNKEL (reference sequence). The germline V and J ends were trimmed by 0 bases and 3 bases, with 14 bases remaining between them. Here the CDR3 DNA reads TGTGCCAGCAGCCAAGACCTGGTCGGGGGAGCTAATGAAAAACTGTTTTTT. It is translated as CASSQDLVGGANEKLFF.

J is TRBJ1-1 and V is TRBV18; 7 nucleotides align to TRBD1. Germline CDR1 and CDR2: KGHSH and LQKENI. J gave up 8 bases and V 3 bases, and 15 bases lay outside the gene matches. CDR3 length equals 16 residues. The CDR3: CASSPFGTDKSTEAFF. The CDR3, as DNA: TGTGCCAGCTCACCGTTCGGGACAGACAAGTCAACCGAAGCTTTCTTT.

This clonotype turned up a few times. The V call is TRBV10-3, the J call TRBJ1-1; a weak D match, TRBD1 (5 bases). V was cut by 6 bases and J by 0 bases, with 11 bases left in between. The CDR3 totals 14 residues. Germline V lookup: CDR1 ENHRY, CDR2 SYGVKD. In DNA form, the CDR3 reads TGTGCCATCAGGGACACGGGCATGAACACTGAAGCTTTCTTT. It specifies CAIRDTGMNTEAFF.

This clonotype came up many times. V and J are TRBV7-3 and TRBJ2-5; 7 nucleotides line up with TRBD2. The CDR3 contains 15 residues. J gave up 5 bases and V 2 bases, and 8 bases lay outside the gene matches. Germline CDR1 is SGHTA and CDR2 is FQGTGA. The DNA for the CDR3 is TGTGCCAGCAGCTTATGGGCGGGAGCAGCGGAGACCCAGTACTTC. It translates to CASSLWAGAAETQYF.

The rearrangement links TRBV4-1 to TRBJ2-1; possible D gene TRBD2, 6 bases. The CDR3 loop spans 15 amino acids. From germline, CDR1 is MGHRA and CDR2 YSYEKL. The ends were cut back, 3 bases at V and 5 bases at J, with 14 bases in the middle. CDR3: CASSHGTPKNNEQFF. The CDR3, as DNA: TGCGCCAGCAGCCACGGGACTCCGAAAAACAATGAGCAGTTCTTC.

This clonotype was recorded many times. The chain employs TRBV7-2 and TRBJ2-5, with 11 bases that match TRBD2. From germline, CDR1 is SGHTA and CDR2 FQGNSA. The CDR3 has 16 residues. The V and J ends lost 2 bases and 4 bases, in that order; junction bases with no gene match: 6. The CDR3 reads CASSLNSGRASETQYF. Here the CDR3 DNA reads TGTGCCAGCAGCTTAAATAGCGGGAGGGCCTCAGAGACCCAGTACTTC.

This clonotype has more than one count but fewer than ten. The chain links TRBV28 to TRBJ2-7, with 11 bases fitting TRBD1. Germline trimming cut 5 bases from V and 4 bases from J; bases unmatched to any gene: 7. This CDR3 comprises 15 residues. Looked up from germline, CDR1 is MDHEN and CDR2 is SYDVKM. The CDR3 sequence: CASSEPGQGGYEQYF. In DNA, the CDR3 is TGTGCCAGCAGTGAACCGGGACAGGGGGGATACGAGCAGTACTTC.

In this sample, this clonotype turned up many times. This chain uses TRBV11-2 with TRBJ2-7; D may match TRBD1 or TRBD2 (5 bases each). CDR1 SGHAT and CDR2 FQNNGV come from the germline V gene. V lost 0 bases to trimming and J lost 2 bases, with 17 bases between them. The CDR3 consists of 17 residues. DNA of the CDR3: TGTGCCAGCAGCTTAGATGCGAAGTCAGGGACCCCCTACGAGCAGTACTTC. This sequence encodes CASSLDAKSGTPYEQYF.

The sample holds many counts of this clonotype. The V and J genes are TRBV3-1 and TRBJ2-7; D possibly corresponds to TRBD2 (5 bases). The CDR3 extends over 16 amino acids. V was shortened by 1 base and J by 2 bases, with 15 bases between the two germline ends. The germline V gene has CDR1 LGHDT and CDR2 YNNKEL (reference sequence). The DNA of the CDR3 is TGTGCCAGCAGCCAAGGGTCTGGACTTTTGGCCTACGAGCAGTACTTC. This sequence encodes CASSQGSGLLAYEQYF.

In this sample, this clonotype turned up many times. The chain couples TRBV12-3 or TRBV12-4 to TRBJ1-3; D uncertain. This CDR3 has 15 amino acids. V dropped 1 base and J dropped 0 bases, with 7 bases sitting between them. The CDR3 here is CASSLGASSGNTIYF. In DNA form, the CDR3 reads TGTGCCAGCAGTTTAGGGGCTAGCTCTGGAAACACCATATATTTT.

This clonotype came up a few times. The chain is built from TRBV5-6 and TRBJ2-7; TRBD1 or TRBD2 may be the D gene (5 bases each). The CDR3 has 15 amino acids. The germline V gene encodes CDR1 SGHDT and CDR2 YYEEEE. V was cut by 1 base and J by 3 bases, with 14 bases left in between. The CDR3 here is CASSLLGDGRYEQYF. DNA of the CDR3: TGTGCCAGCAGCTTGCTAGGGGACGGACGCTACGAGCAGTACTTC.

This clonotype was picked up a small number of times. The rearrangement links TRBV24-1 to TRBJ2-7, with D unresolved. Deletions cut 4 bases from V and 7 bases from J, with 10 bases between. CDR1 and CDR2 from the germline V gene are KGHDR and SFDVKD. The CDR3 runs to 12 residues. The CDR3 loop is CATSDRPQEQYF. The CDR3 DNA is TGTGCCACCAGTGACAGGCCCCAGGAGCAGTACTTC.

The count of this clonotype is one. The V gene is TRBV19, the J gene TRBJ1-5; maybe TRBD1 (5 bases). From germline, CDR1 is LNHDA and CDR2 SQIVND (reference sequence). The CDR3 spans 14 residues. Between the trimmed V and J ends, which lost 3 bases and 2 bases, there was a span of 8 bases. In DNA, the CDR3 is TGTGCCAGTAGTATGCAGGGAGGCAATCAGCCCCAGCATTTT. Translating it yields CASSMQGGNQPQHF.

Only a few counts were recorded for this clonotype. A read error may be the cause here, since a much bigger clone is one base away. V gene TRBV24-1 combines with J gene TRBJ1-1, with 7 nucleotides matching TRBD1. V shed 7 bases, J shed 0 bases, and the junction held 4 bases outside the gene matches. Germline V lookup: CDR1 KGHDR, CDR2 SFDVKD. The CDR3 runs to 14 residues. CDR3 loop: CATRETGMNTEAFF. The CDR3 DNA reads TGTGCCACCAGGGAGACAGGGATGAACACTGAAGCTTTCTTT.

This chain joins TRBV5-1 and TRBJ1-2; 8 nucleotides match TRBD1. This CDR3 contains 15 residues. Trimming at V came to 3 bases and at J to 7 bases, leaving 11 bases not matched to a gene. Germline V CDR1 and CDR2: SGHRS, YFSETQ. This CDR3 is CASSSGTGGLSGYTF. In DNA, the CDR3 is TGCGCCAGCAGCTCGGGGACAGGAGGTTTGAGTGGCTACACCTTC.

The chain links TRBV30 to TRBJ1-5; 7 positions agree with TRBD1. Trimming at V came to 4 bases and at J to 6 bases, leaving 3 bases not matched to a gene. The CDR3 extends over 12 amino acids. The V gene's germline CDR1 is GTSNPN and CDR2 SVGIG (reference sequence). DNA for the CDR3: TGTGCCTGGAACTCAGGGGGTCAGCCCCAGCATTTT. Amino acids: CAWNSGGQPQHF.

CDR3 DNA sequence: TGTGCCAGCAGCCCCTCAGCGGGATCGGGCAATGAGCAGTTCTTC. Translating gives CASSPSAGSGNEQFF. V usage is TRBV3-1 and J usage is TRBJ2-1; 7 bases map to TRBD2. V lost 4 bases, J lost 6 bases, and 9 bases stayed unmatched. The CDR3 is 15 residues long. The germline CDR1 and CDR2 sequences are LGHDT and YNNKEL (reference sequence).

This chain connects TRBV4-2 to TRBJ1-5, with 9 bases identical to TRBD1. The CDR3 spans 16 residues. CDR1 and CDR2 (germline): LGHNA, YNFKEQ. J lost 4 bases, V lost 2 bases, and 6 bases had no gene match. The CDR3 loop reads CASSQRDRDLNQPQHF. The CDR3 nucleotides are TGTGCCAGCAGCCAACGGGACAGGGACTTAAATCAGCCCCAGCATTTT.

This clonotype appeared many times. This chain uses TRBV12-3 or TRBV12-4 with TRBJ1-1; 8 bases agree with TRBD1. The V and J ends lost 6 bases and 6 bases, in that order; junction bases with no gene match: 12. The CDR3 sequence is 15 residues long. In DNA, the CDR3 is TGTGCCAGCAGCCGTCGGGACAGGATAGGCCCTGAAGCTTTCTTT. Translating it yields CASSRRDRIGPEAFF.

The genes are TRBV7-2 and TRBJ2-7; D might be TRBD1 or TRBD2, each matching 5 bases. This CDR3 is 15 amino acids long. CDR1 is SGHTA and CDR2 is FQGNSA in the germline V gene. The V end was cut by 5 bases, the J end by 6 bases, with 20 bases between. CDR3 DNA: TGTGCCAGCAGCGCGACGGGAAAAGGGGTCGGCGAGCAGTACTTC. Translating gives CASSATGKGVGEQYF. The whole variable domain, filled in from reference TRBV7-2 and TRBJ2-7, reads GAGVSQSPSNKVTEKGKDVELRCDPISGHTALYWYRQSLGQGLEFLIYFQGNSAPDKSGLPSDRFSAERTGGSVSTLTIQRTQQEDSAVYLCASSATGKGVGEQYFGPGTRLTVT.

This clonotype was seen more than once but under ten times. The chain uses TRBV7-2 and TRBJ1-2; 9 bases agree with TRBD1. The length of the CDR3 is 16 residues. The trim removed 2 bases at V and 3 bases at J, leaving 7 bases unmatched. CDR1 and CDR2 from the germline V gene are SGHTA and FQGNSA. Written as DNA, the CDR3 is TGTGCCAGCAGCTTATTCCACAGGGGGCTGGACTATGGCTACACCTTC. This translates into CASSLFHRGLDYGYTF.